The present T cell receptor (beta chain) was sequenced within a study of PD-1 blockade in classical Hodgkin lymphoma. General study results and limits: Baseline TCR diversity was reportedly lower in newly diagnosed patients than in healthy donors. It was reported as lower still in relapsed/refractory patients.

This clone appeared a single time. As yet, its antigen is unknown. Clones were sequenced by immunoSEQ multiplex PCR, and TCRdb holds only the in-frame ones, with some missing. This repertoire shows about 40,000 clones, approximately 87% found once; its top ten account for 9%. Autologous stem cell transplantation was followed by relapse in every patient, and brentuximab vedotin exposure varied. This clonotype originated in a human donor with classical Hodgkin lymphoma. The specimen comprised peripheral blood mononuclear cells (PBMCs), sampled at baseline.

The CDR3 DNA is TGTGCCAGCAGCAAAGCCACACGGGGACAGGGGGATAGCAATCAGCCCCAGCATTTT. Its translation: CASSKATRGQGDSNQPQHF. V and J are TRBV21-1 and TRBJ1-5; no check of the table's D call, TRBD1, against the DNA was made. TRBV21-1 is classified as a pseudogene. The CDR3 has 19 residues.